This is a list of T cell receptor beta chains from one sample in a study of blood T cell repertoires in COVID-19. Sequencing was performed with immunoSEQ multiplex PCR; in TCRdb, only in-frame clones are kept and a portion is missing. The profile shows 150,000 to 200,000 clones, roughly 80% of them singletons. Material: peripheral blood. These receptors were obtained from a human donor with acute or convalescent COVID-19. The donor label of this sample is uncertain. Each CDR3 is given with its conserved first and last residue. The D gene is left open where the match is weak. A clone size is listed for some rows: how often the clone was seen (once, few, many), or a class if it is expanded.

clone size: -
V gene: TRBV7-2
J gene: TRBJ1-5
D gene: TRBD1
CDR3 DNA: TGTGCCAGCAGCCCCAACGACAGGGGAGATAATCAGCCCCAGCATTTT
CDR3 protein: CASSPNDRGDNQPQHF

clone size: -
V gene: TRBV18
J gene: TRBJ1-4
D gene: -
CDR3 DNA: TGTGCCAGCTCACCTTCAGGGAAGGAAAAACTGTTTTTT
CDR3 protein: CASSPSGKEKLFF

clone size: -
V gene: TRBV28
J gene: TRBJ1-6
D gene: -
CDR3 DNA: TGTGCCAGCAGTTTATCGTCGCCAGGTTCCCGCTCGTCACCCCTCCACTTT
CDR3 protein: CASSLSSPGSRSSPLHF

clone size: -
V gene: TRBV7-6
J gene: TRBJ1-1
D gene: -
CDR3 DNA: TGTGCCAGCAGCTTATCGGCGGGCGTTTGGGGCACTGAAGCTTTCTTT
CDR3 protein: CASSLSAGVWGTEAFF

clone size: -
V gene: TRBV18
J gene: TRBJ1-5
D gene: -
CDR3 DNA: TGTGCCAGCTCACCGGGGCTAAATCAGCCCCAGCATTTT
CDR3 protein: CASSPGLNQPQHF

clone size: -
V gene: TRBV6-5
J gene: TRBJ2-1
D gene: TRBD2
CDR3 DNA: TGTGCCAGCAGTTCCCCCAGCGGGAGTCACGATGAGCAGTTCTTC
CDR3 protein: CASSSPSGSHDEQFF

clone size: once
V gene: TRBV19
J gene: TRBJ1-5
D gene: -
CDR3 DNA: TGTGCCAGTAGTATAGAAGGGGGGGGACCGCCCCAGCATTTT
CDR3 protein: CASSIEGGGPPQHF

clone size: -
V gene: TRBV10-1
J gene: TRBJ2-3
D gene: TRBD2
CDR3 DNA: TGCGCCAGCAGTCGGACTAGCGGCAGCCCAGATACGCAGTATTTT
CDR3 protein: CASSRTSGSPDTQYF

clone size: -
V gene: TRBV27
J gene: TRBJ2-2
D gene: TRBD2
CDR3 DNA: TGTGCCAGCAGTTTATCGATAGCGGGAGAGACCGGGGAGCTGTTTTTT
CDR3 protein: CASSLSIAGETGELFF

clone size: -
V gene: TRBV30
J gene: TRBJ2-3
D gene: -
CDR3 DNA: TGTGCCTGGAGTAGGGGGGATACGCAGTATTTT
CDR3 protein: CAWSRGDTQYF

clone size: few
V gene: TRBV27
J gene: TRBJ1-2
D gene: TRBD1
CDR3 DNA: TGTGCCAGCAGTTCAAGGGGGACAGGGATCAACTATGGCTACACCTTC
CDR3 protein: CASSSRGTGINYGYTF

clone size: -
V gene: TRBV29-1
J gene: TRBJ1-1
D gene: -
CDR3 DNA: TGCAGCGGTATACAGATGAACACTGAAGCTTTCTTT
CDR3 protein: CSGIQMNTEAFF

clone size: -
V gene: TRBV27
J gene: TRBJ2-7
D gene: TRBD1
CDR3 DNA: TGTGCCAGCAGTGTGGGACAGGGGATCGGCTACGAGCAGTACTTC
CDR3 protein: CASSVGQGIGYEQYF

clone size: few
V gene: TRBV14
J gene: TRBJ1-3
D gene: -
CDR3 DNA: TGTGCCAGAGCGGGACCTCAGGTGCTCAGCTCTGGAAACACCATATATTTT
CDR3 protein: CARAGPQVLSSGNTIYF

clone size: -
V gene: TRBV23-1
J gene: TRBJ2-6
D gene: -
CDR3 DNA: TGCGCCAGCAGTCAATCGGTAACAGGATTTTCTGGGGCCAACGTCCTGACTTTC
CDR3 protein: CASSQSVTGFSGANVLTF

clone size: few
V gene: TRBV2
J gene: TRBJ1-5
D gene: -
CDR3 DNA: TGTGCCAGCAGTGAAGATCAGGGTTCGTGGGAGCCCCAGCATTTT
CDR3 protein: CASSEDQGSWEPQHF

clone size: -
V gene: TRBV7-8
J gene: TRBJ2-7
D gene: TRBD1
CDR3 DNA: TGTGCCAGCAGCCCCCGACAGGGGGGAACCCACGAGCAGTACTTC
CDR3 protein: CASSPRQGGTHEQYF

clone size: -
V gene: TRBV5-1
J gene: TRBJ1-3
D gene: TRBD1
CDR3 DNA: TGCGCCAGCAGTCGAGGGACAGACTCTGGAAACACCATATATTTT
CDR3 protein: CASSRGTDSGNTIYF

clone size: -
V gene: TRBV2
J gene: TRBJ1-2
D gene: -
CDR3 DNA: TGTGCCAGCAGTGAAGCACCGGGGGTGAACTATGGCTACACCTTC
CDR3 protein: CASSEAPGVNYGYTF

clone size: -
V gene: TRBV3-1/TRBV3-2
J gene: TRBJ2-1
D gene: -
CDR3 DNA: TGTGCCAGCAGCCCAGTCGCGGGGGCATACAATGAGCAGTTCTTC
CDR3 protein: CASSPVAGAYNEQFF

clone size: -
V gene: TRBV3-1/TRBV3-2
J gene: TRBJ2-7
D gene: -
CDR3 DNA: TGTGCCAGCAGCCAGACAGCTAACTCCTACGAGCAGTACTTC
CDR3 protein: CASSQTANSYEQYF

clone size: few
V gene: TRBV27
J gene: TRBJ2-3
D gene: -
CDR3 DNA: TGTGCCAGCAGTTTACGGGCGGGACGCACAGATACGCAGTATTTT
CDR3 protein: CASSLRAGRTDTQYF

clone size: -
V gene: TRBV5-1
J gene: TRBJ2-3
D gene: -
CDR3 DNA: TGCGCCAGCACCCTAAAGGAGCGCTATAGCACAGATACGCAGTATTTT
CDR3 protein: CASTLKERYSTDTQYF